The 26 T cell receptor beta chains below all came from one sample that was sequenced in a study of CD4 T cells in relation to SARS-CoV-2 and coronaviruses. CD4+ T cells from unexposed donors were obtained before the COVID-19 pandemic (2011-2018). The table came from immunoSEQ multiplex PCR; TCRdb's copy has only in-frame clones and leaves some out. The sample shows 55,000 to 70,000 clones, 85% to 95% of them seen only once. Sequencing was performed on naive CD4+ T cells from PBMCs. Specified subset: naive CD4+ T cells isolated by negative enrichment. The receptors were gathered from a human donor in good health.

The chain links TRBV6-5 to TRBJ2-7; D is tentatively TRBD1 or TRBD2 (5 bases each). This CDR3 is built from 14 residues. Trimming removed 6 bases from V and 2 bases from J, with 14 bases in between. Per the germline V gene, CDR1 is MNHEY and CDR2 is SVGAGI. CDR3: CASRTGTATYEQYF. The DNA for the CDR3 is TGTGCCAGCAGGACCGGGACGGCGACCTACGAGCAGTACTTC.

This clone showed up just once. This rearrangement joins TRBV3-1 (or the pseudogene TRBV3-2) to TRBJ2-7; D is unresolved. Germline V gene lookup returns CDR1 LGHDT and CDR2 YNNKEL (reference sequence). This CDR3 has 14 residues. The germline V and J ends were trimmed by 0 bases and 6 bases, with 12 bases remaining between them. This chain's CDR3 is CASSQDYEGREQYF. CDR3 in DNA: TGTGCCAGCAGCCAAGATTATGAAGGGCGCGAGCAGTACTTC.

CDR3 sequence: CASTGYNEQFF. The CDR3 DNA reads as TGTGCCAGTACAGGTTACAATGAGCAGTTCTTC. The chain recombines TRBV7-2 with TRBJ2-1; possible D gene TRBD1, 5 bases. CDR3 size: 11 residues. The germline V gene encodes CDR1 SGHTA and CDR2 FQGNSA. Trimming pared 9 bases from V and 4 bases from J, leaving 7 bases between.

V usage is TRBV5-1 and J usage is TRBJ2-1; possible D gene TRBD1, 5 bases. This CDR3 contains 14 residues. Germline CDR1 is SGHRS and CDR2 is YFSETQ. Trimming left V 0 bases short and J 5 bases short, with 9 bases between. The CDR3 protein is CASSLARVDNEQFF. The DNA of the CDR3 is TGCGCCAGCAGCTTGGCCAGGGTAGACAATGAGCAGTTCTTC.

This chain connects TRBV5-4 to TRBJ2-7, with a possible D match to TRBD2 (6 bases). Between the trimmed V and J ends, which lost 4 bases and 6 bases, there was a span of 14 bases. Germline lookup yields CDR1 SGHNT and CDR2 YYREEE (reference sequence). The CDR3 loop spans 13 amino acids. CDR3 nucleotide sequence: TGTGCCAGCAGCCCGCGTGGGGGGAGCGAGCAGTACTTC. Translating it yields CASSPRGGSEQYF. Using reference TRBV5-4 and TRBJ2-7 for the parts outside the CDR3, the full variable domain is ETGVTQSPTHLIKTRGQQVTLRCSSQSGHNTVSWYQQALGQGPQFIFQYYREEENGRGNFPPRFSGLQFPNYSSELNVNALELDDSALYLCASSPRGGSEQYFGPGTRLTVT.

The rearrangement links TRBV21-1 to TRBJ2-3; the table's D call, TRBD2, was not checked against the DNA. TRBV21-1 is a listed pseudogene. The length of the CDR3 is 18 residues. In DNA form, the CDR3 reads TGTGCCAGCAGCAAAGAGGAAGCGTCGGCAGATAACACAGATACGCAGTATTTT. Protein: CASSKEEASADNTDTQYF.

This chain joins TRBV12-3 or TRBV12-4 and TRBJ1-1, with D hard to call. The CDR3 contains 13 residues. V was clipped by 2 bases and J by 4 bases, with 8 bases between them. The CDR3 region has the DNA TGTGCCAGCAGTTTAAAACTTCGCACTGAAGCTTTCTTT. Translated, it gives CASSLKLRTEAFF.

This rearrangement joins TRBV7-8 to TRBJ2-5; D might be TRBD1 (6 bases). V lost 2 bases to trimming and J lost 4 bases, with 11 bases between them. The CDR3 totals 14 residues. Germline lookup yields CDR1 SGHVS and CDR2 FQNEAQ. The CDR3 region is CASSLSGRGETQYF. CDR3 bases: TGTGCCAGCAGCTTAAGCGGCAGGGGAGAGACCCAGTACTTC.

The V gene is TRBV7-9, the J gene TRBJ2-5; D possibly corresponds to TRBD1 (5 bases). Trimming stripped 1 base from V and 5 bases from J, with 20 bases between. Germline V gives CDR1 SEHNR, CDR2 FQNEAQ (reference sequence). The CDR3 runs 17 residues. The CDR3 sequence is CASSLGEQDTMWETQYF. The CDR3 DNA follows: TGTGCCAGCAGCTTAGGGGAACAGGATACAATGTGGGAGACCCAGTACTTC.

The J gene is TRBJ2-7, the V gene TRBV7-2, with 8 bases identical to TRBD1. The CDR3 is made up of 15 amino acids. V lost 1 base, J lost 1 base, and 3 bases stayed unmatched. Germline values: CDR1 SGHTA, CDR2 FQGNSA. CDR3 nucleotide sequence: TGTGCCAGCAGCTTAGTCCAGGGGGCTTCCTACGAGCAGTACTTC. This codes for CASSLVQGASYEQYF.

The CDR3 sequence is CATSDLAENTDTQYF. The CDR3 DNA is TGTGCCACCAGTGATTTGGCCGAGAACACAGATACGCAGTATTTT. The rearrangement uses TRBV24-1 and TRBJ2-3; unclear D gene. Trimming left V 0 bases short and J 2 bases short, with 8 bases between. The CDR3 runs to 15 residues. Germline V CDR1 and CDR2: KGHDR, SFDVKD.

A word on this clone: Since no conserved phenylalanine or tryptophan closes the CDR3, a read error is the likely cause. The limits of the CDR3 on the DNA are not certain, so only TCRdb's listed CDR3 is given. V usage is TRBV21-1 and J usage is TRBJ2-7; TRBD2 reflects the table's D call only, with no check against the DNA. TRBV21-1 is marked as a pseudogene. Ends included, the CDR3 has 11 residues. This CDR3 is CASSKTQGLRR.

In its sample, this clone was seen once. The chain joins TRBV6-5 to TRBJ2-3; 8 positions agree with TRBD2. Germline V CDR1 and CDR2: MNHEY, SVGAGI. The CDR3 sequence is 15 residues long. V shed 6 bases and J 4 bases; nucleotides not matched to a gene: 9. The CDR3 loop reads CASRRTSLFADTQYF. The CDR3 nucleotides read TGTGCCAGCAGACGGACTAGCCTTTTTGCAGATACGCAGTATTTT.

This chain uses TRBV5-1 with TRBJ1-6, with D unclear. The V end was cut by 3 bases, the J end by 0 bases, with 19 bases between. The CDR3 has 19 amino acids. Germline CDR1 SGHRS, CDR2 YFSETQ. CDR3 sequence (DNA): TGCGCCAGCAGCTCGAAAAAGGACGCCTTTAGCTCCTATAATTCACCCCTCCACTTT. Amino acids: CASSSKKDAFSSYNSPLHF.

The chain links TRBV6-6 to TRBJ1-2, with D perhaps matching TRBD1 (6 bases). The germline V gene has CDR1 MNHNY and CDR2 SVGAGI (reference sequence). The CDR3 is 12 residues long. The V and J ends lost 8 bases and 6 bases respectively, with 13 bases between them. CDR3 region: CASSDRIDGYTF. The DNA of the CDR3 is TGTGCCAGCTCGGACAGAATAGATGGCTACACCTTC.

The rearrangement joins TRBV6-6 to TRBJ2-7; 9 bases align to TRBD1. V shed 6 bases and J 2 bases; nucleotides not matched to a gene: 8. The CDR3 contains 15 residues. Germline-derived CDR1 and CDR2 are MNHNY and SVGAGI (reference sequence). The CDR3 sequence: CASSRPDRGTYEQYF. CDR3 nucleotides: TGTGCCAGCAGCCGACCAGACAGGGGGACCTACGAGCAGTACTTC.

The gene calls are TRBV5-4 and TRBJ2-1; D remains unclear. The CDR3 covers 12 residues. V dropped 4 bases and J dropped 9 bases, with 11 bases sitting between them. CDR1 is SGHNT, CDR2 YYREEE, per germline (reference sequence). The chain's CDR3 is CASSPWGSEQFF. Written as DNA, the CDR3 is TGTGCCAGCAGCCCTTGGGGTAGTGAGCAGTTCTTC.

The V gene is TRBV19, the J gene TRBJ2-1; weak D call: TRBD1 (6 bases). V was shortened by 2 bases and J by 4 bases, with 6 bases between the two germline ends. Germline V CDR1 and CDR2: LNHDA, SQIVND (reference sequence). CDR3 size: 13 residues. This CDR3 reads CASSIRGYNEQFF. The CDR3 DNA reads as TGTGCCAGTAGTATAAGGGGGTACAATGAGCAGTTCTTC.

The CDR3 nucleotides read TGTGCCACCAGCAGAGATCAAACTAGCGGGGCTTACAATGAGCAGTTCTTC. Amino acids: CATSRDQTSGAYNEQFF. This sequence joins TRBV15 and TRBJ2-1, with TRBD2 matching over 10 bases. The CDR3 is made up of 17 amino acids. V lost 0 bases and J lost 4; bases outside the gene matches: 6. CDR1 and CDR2 (germline): LNHNV, YYDKDF (reference sequence).

This chain connects TRBV5-1 to TRBJ2-1; unclear D gene. This CDR3 spans 14 amino acids. V lost 0 bases and J lost 2, with 6 bases in between. CDR1 SGHRS and CDR2 YFSETQ come from the germline V gene. CDR3 DNA sequence: TGCGCCAGCAGCTTGGTTCCGGCCTACAATGAGCAGTTCTTC. Encoded protein: CASSLVPAYNEQFF.

The gene calls are TRBV12-3 or TRBV12-4 and TRBJ1-6; D might be TRBD1 (5 bases). The CDR3 runs to 12 residues. The V gene lost 5 bases and the J gene lost 16 bases, with 15 bases spanning the gap. CDR3 DNA sequence: TGTGCCAGCAGTCAGTGGGGCGAGGAGCTCCACTTT. Translation: CASSQWGEELHF.

The genes are TRBV29-1 and TRBJ1-1, with D hard to call. Per the germline V gene, CDR1 is SQVTM and CDR2 is ANQGSEA. Between the trimmed V and J ends, which lost 4 bases and 2 bases, there was a span of 8 bases. This CDR3 spans 12 amino acids. CDR3 residues: CSVGAINTEAFF. The CDR3, as DNA: TGCAGCGTTGGGGCGATCAACACTGAAGCTTTCTTT.

This clone was counted only a few times. The rearrangement uses TRBV5-4 and TRBJ2-2; TRBD1 matches at 10 bases. The V gene's germline CDR1 is SGHNT and CDR2 YYREEE (reference sequence). Trimming removed 4 bases from V and 8 bases from J; junction bases left unmatched: 2. CDR3 size: 13 residues. This chain's CDR3 is CASSRDRGGELFF. The CDR3 DNA reads TGTGCCAGCAGCCGGGACAGGGGTGGGGAGCTGTTTTTT. Drawing the rest from reference TRBV5-4 and TRBJ2-2, the complete variable domain is ETGVTQSPTHLIKTRGQQVTLRCSSQSGHNTVSWYQQALGQGPQFIFQYYREEENGRGNFPPRFSGLQFPNYSSELNVNALELDDSALYLCASSRDRGGELFFGEGSRLTVL.

The rearrangement uses TRBV9 and TRBJ2-1; 10 bases line up with TRBD2. The CDR3 is 15 residues long. From germline, CDR1 is SGDLS and CDR2 YYNGEE. Trimming removed 5 bases from V and 1 base from J; junction bases left unmatched: 3. CDR3 coding DNA: TGTGCCAGCAGTCAGCGGGAGGGGTCCTACAATGAGCAGTTCTTC. This translates into CASSQREGSYNEQFF.

CDR3 loop: CASSSGMNTEAFF. The CDR3 region has the DNA TGTGCCAGCAGCTCGGGGATGAACACTGAAGCTTTCTTT. This chain connects TRBV7-3 to TRBJ1-1; D unclear. Germline CDR1 is SGHTA and CDR2 is FQGTGA. V lost 4 bases and J 0 bases, leaving 6 bases between the germline ends. This CDR3 is 13 amino acids long.

This clone was counted a single time. The chain carries TRBV2 and TRBJ2-6; D gene uncertain. Germline CDR1 is SNHLY and CDR2 is FYNNEI. Between the trimmed V and J ends, which lost 1 base and 1 base, there was a span of 2 bases. The CDR3 runs to 14 residues. The CDR3, as DNA: TGTGCCAGCAGTGAAGAGTCTGGGGCCAACGTCCTGACTTTC. It specifies CASSEESGANVLTF.